A single T cell receptor beta chain is shown here with its context. The antigen remains undetermined. This sample was taken from a study of T cell responses to AZD1222 COVID-19 vaccine. Findings of the study overall: Vaccine-associated CD4 TCRs spanned spike, dominant at 160-218 and 743-854. Nearly half of unique spike-specific TCRs reportedly avoided B.1.351 and B.1.1.7 mutated regions. Possibly, clonal diversity was underestimated; donors were largely white British and included more females. Samples come after the peak T cell response, not at day 14.

Trimming stripped 3 bases from V and 3 bases from J, with 8 bases between. CDR3 size: 13 residues. Produced via immunoSEQ multiplex PCR; TCRdb's table is partial and in-frame only. The sample gives around 220,000 clones, 94% of which show up once; approximately 1.5% is in the top ten. The TCR originated in an adult who received the MenACWY meningococcal vaccine as a control. This chain joins TRBV12-3 or TRBV12-4 and TRBJ2-5, with unresolved D. The input for sequencing was peripheral blood, taken 28 days after the second dose of the MenACWY control vaccine. The CDR3 loop reads CASSFGQKETQYF. CDR3 nucleotides: TGTGCCAGCAGTTTTGGGCAGAAAGAGACCCAGTACTTC.